This is a list of T cell receptor beta chains from one sample in a study of cytomegalovirus exposure and HLA in healthy donors. Sequenced by immunoSEQ multiplex PCR; TCRdb stores in-frame clones only, minus some. The table shows 85,000 to 130,000 clones, with 82% occurring only once. Material for sequencing was PBMCs. The receptors originated from a man aged 45-60 years in good health and CMV-seronegative. Each CDR3 is given with its conserved first and last residue. D genes are given only for firm matches. Some rows have no size entry. The others give once, few or many, or a class for an expanded clone.

v_call	d_call	clone_size	j_call	cdr3_nt	cdr3_aa
TRBV6-5	-	-	TRBJ1-5	TGTGCCAGCAGTACAGGGAAAAGTCAGCCCCAGCATTTT	CASSTGKSQPQHF
TRBV4-1	TRBD2	-	TRBJ2-1	TGCGCCAGCAGCCAAGATAAGCAAGCGGGGGTCTCCTACAATGAGCAGTTCTTC	CASSQDKQAGVSYNEQFF
TRBV6-1	TRBD1	-	TRBJ1-5	TGTGCCAGCAGTGAAGAGGGAAGGGACAGGATTAATCAGCCCCAGCATTTT	CASSEEGRDRINQPQHF
TRBV29-1	TRBD1	once	TRBJ1-1	TGCAGCGTTGTGGGACAGGGAAAAGCTTTCTTT	CSVVGQGKAFF
TRBV7-9	TRBD1	few	TRBJ1-1	TGTTCCAGCAGCCACGCAGACAGGGCAAACACTGAAGCTTTCTTT	CSSSHADRANTEAFF
TRBV7-2	-	-	TRBJ1-3	TGTGCCAGCAGCGCCCCGCGTTTTGGAAACACCATATATTTT	CASSAPRFGNTIYF
TRBV9	-	-	TRBJ1-4	TGTGCCAGCAGCGGTACACAGGGTCAGGGACTGTTTTTT	CASSGTQGQGLFF
TRBV30	-	-	TRBJ2-7	TGTGCCTGGGCCGGTCGCGGAGAGCAGTACTTC	CAWAGRGEQYF
TRBV6-5	TRBD1	-	TRBJ1-2	TGTGCCAGCAGCCCCACCGACAGGGCCGGCGGCTACACCTTC	CASSPTDRAGGYTF
TRBV5-1	-	once	TRBJ1-4	TGCGCCAGCAGCTTAGGACTAGGACGTGGTGAAAAACTGTTTTTT	CASSLGLGRGEKLFF
TRBV2	-	few	TRBJ2-5	TGTGCCAGCAGTGAATTCCTGGGAGCGGACCAGTACTTC	CASSEFLGADQYF
TRBV5-1	-	-	TRBJ1-5	TGCGCCAGCAGCCCGGGGGATAGCAATCAGCCCCAGCATTTT	CASSPGDSNQPQHF
TRBV6-4	TRBD1	-	TRBJ1-2	TGTGCCAGCAGGAGGGCCGGTTGGGGACAGGATAACTATGGCTACACCTTC	CASRRAGWGQDNYGYTF
TRBV23-1	-	-	TRBJ2-3	TGCGCTAACAGGGTTACAGATACGCAGTATTTT	CANRVTDTQYF
TRBV19	TRBD2	-	TRBJ2-2	TGTGCCAGTAGTATGGAACTAGCGGGGGGGCCTGACACCGGGGAGCTGTTTTTT	CASSMELAGGPDTGELFF
TRBV18	-	-	TRBJ1-4	TGTGCCAGCTCACTGCAGGGGATGACTAATGAAAAACTGTTTTTT	CASSLQGMTNEKLFF
TRBV5-4	-	-	TRBJ1-1	TGTGCCAGCAGATTAGGACCTACGCAGGGGAACACTGAAGCTTTCTTT	CASRLGPTQGNTEAFF
TRBV28	TRBD1	-	TRBJ1-1	TGTGCCAGCAGTTTATTACAGGGGGCCACTGAAGCTTTCTTT	CASSLLQGATEAFF
TRBV5-4	TRBD1	-	TRBJ1-2	TGTGCCAGCAGCCAGGGACAGGACTATGGCTACACCTTC	CASSQGQDYGYTF
TRBV25-1	TRBD1	-	TRBJ1-1	TGTGCCAGCAGTGCCCTAACCGGGACAGGGCGCACTGAAGCTTTCTTT	CASSALTGTGRTEAFF
TRBV19	-	-	TRBJ1-5	TGTGCCAGTAGTATTGGTGATAGAGGACAGCCCCAGCATTTT	CASSIGDRGQPQHF
TRBV9	-	-	TRBJ2-5	TGTGCCAGCAGCGTAGGAGTAGGAGCTTACCAAGAGACCCAGTACTTC	CASSVGVGAYQETQYF
TRBV25-1	-	-	TRBJ1-5	TGTGCCAGTACTGCGGGCAGTGAAAAGCCCCAGCATTTT	CASTAGSEKPQHF
TRBV6-6	-	-	TRBJ1-6	TGTGCCAGCAACCCTAGCTCCTATAATTCACCCCTCCACTTT	CASNPSSYNSPLHF
TRBV20-1	TRBD2	-	TRBJ2-1	TGCAGTGCTCGGGGGGGTAATGAGCAGTTCTTC	CSARGGNEQFF
TRBV5-4	TRBD1	few	TRBJ2-3	TGTGCCAGCAGGGGGGGACAGGGGGCAGATACGCAGTATTTT	CASRGGQGADTQYF
TRBV20-1	-	-	TRBJ1-2	TGCAGTGCTAGTCTCCGAGGTGGCTACACCTTC	CSASLRGGYTF